The entry below describes one T cell receptor (beta chain). The target antigen is unknown. This CDR3 has 14 residues. Germline V CDR1 and CDR2: SGHNT, YENEEA. Trimming took 1 base from V and 2 from J, leaving 8 bases between them. This sample is drawn from a study of resident and recirculating memory T cells in vitiligo. For the study at large: Epidermis came from shave biopsies of lesional and nonlesional sites, plus PBMCs. Regarding the study as a whole: Different lesions suggested infiltration by different T cell clones.

Confetti depigmentation, marking active vitiligo, was absent in these patients. Data came from immunoSEQ multiplex PCR; TCRdb stores just in-frame clones and leaves some out. The sample includes roughly 80,000 clones, 92% of them seen just once. This receptor was obtained from a male donor with vitiligo. The genes are TRBV11-3 and TRBJ2-5; maybe TRBD2 (6 bases). Specimen: blood. CDR3 in DNA: TGTGCCAGCAGCTTAGGGGGAGGACAAGAGACCCAGTACTTC. Translating it yields CASSLGGGQETQYF.